The 30 T cell receptor beta chains presented below share a single source sample, sequenced in a study of T cells in Graves' hyperthyroidism and ophthalmopathy. RNA transcripts yielded amplified TCR beta CDR3 regions. The HTBI set primed first-round TCR CDR3 RT-PCR. TCRdb called the multiplex PCR reads again in MiXCR, with one record for every CDR3 protein. The table lists over 500,000 distinct CDR3 sequences, roughly 15% of them singletons. The sample was blood. These receptors originate from a woman in her 40s with Graves' hyperthyroidism.

This clonotype was detected many times. This chain uses TRBV12-5 with TRBJ2-1; D possibly corresponds to TRBD1 (8 bases). The CDR3 length is 14 residues. V was trimmed by 5 bases and J by 9 bases, leaving 17 bases between them. Germline V CDR1 and CDR2: LGHNT, FRNRAP. The CDR3 DNA is TGTGCTAGTGGTAGACTAGCCGACAGGGGTGAGCAGTTCTTC. It specifies CASGRLADRGEQFF.

This clonotype was counted at least ten times. In DNA, the CDR3 is TGCAGTGCTGGGACTAGCGGAAAAGAGACCCAGTACTTC. Amino acid sequence: CSAGTSGKETQYF. The J gene is TRBJ2-5, the V gene TRBV20-1, with 11 bases matching TRBD2. This CDR3 has 13 amino acids. Germline CDR1 reads DFQATT; CDR2 reads SNEGSKA (reference sequence). V lost 5 bases and J lost 3; bases outside the gene matches: 2.

V usage is TRBV5-1 and J usage is TRBJ2-1; D tentatively reads TRBD1 or TRBD2 (5 bases each). CDR1 and CDR2 from the germline V gene are SGHRS and YFSETQ. This CDR3 region has 17 residues. The V gene lost 4 bases and the J gene lost 0 bases, with 17 bases spanning the gap. CDR3 sequence: CASSASRGLSSYNEQFF. CDR3 bases: TGCGCCAGCAGCGCCTCCCGGGGCCTAAGCTCCTACAATGAGCAGTTCTTC.

This clonotype has a handful of counts. The chain uses TRBV18 and TRBJ1-2; D not certain. CDR1 is KGHSH and CDR2 is LQKENI in the germline V gene. V was trimmed by 0 bases and J by 3 bases, leaving 11 bases between them. The CDR3 has 15 amino acids. CDR3 region: CASSPPAATHYGYTF. The DNA of the CDR3 is TGTGCCAGCTCACCACCGGCAGCCACTCACTATGGCTACACCTTC.

Regarding this clonotype: This may stem from a read error, because a much larger clone lies one nucleotide away. V and J are TRBV5-1 and TRBJ2-7; D uncertain. Trimming took off 2 bases at V and 2 bases at J, with 11 bases between the two ends. Germline loops: CDR1 SGHRS, CDR2 YFSETQ. There are 14 residues in the CDR3. CDR3 DNA: TGCGCCAGCAGCTTTAAGGGCTCCACCTACGAGCAGTACTTC. Translating gives CASSFKGSTYEQYF.

The CDR3 coding sequence is TGCAGCGCCGTCGACCTAAGGGGACTATATGGCTACACCTTC. Translating it yields CSAVDLRGLYGYTF. The V call is TRBV29-1, the J call TRBJ1-2; D may be TRBD1 (5 bases). CDR3 length: 14 residues. Trimming removed 7 bases at V and 5 bases at J, with 20 bases between. The V gene's germline CDR1 is SQVTM and CDR2 ANQGSEA. The full variable domain, rest sourced from reference TRBV29-1 and TRBJ1-2, is SAVISQKPSRDICQRGTSLTIQCQVDSQVTMMFWYRQQPGQSLTLIATANQGSEATYESGFVIDKFPISRPNLTFSTLTVSNMSPEDSSIYLCSAVDLRGLYGYTFGSGTRLTVV.

In DNA, the CDR3 is TGTGCCAGCACCTTAGGCCACCCCTACGAGCAGTACTTC. Protein: CASTLGHPYEQYF. V usage is TRBV28 and J usage is TRBJ2-7; D is unclear. The CDR3 covers 13 residues. The germline V gene has CDR1 MDHEN and CDR2 SYDVKM. The V and J ends lost 7 bases and 2 bases respectively, with 12 bases between them.

This clonotype was counted ten times or more. V usage is TRBV3-1 and J usage is TRBJ2-1; 8 bases are shared with TRBD1. The CDR3 loop spans 15 amino acids. Germline V gene data show CDR1 as LGHDT and CDR2 as YNNKEL (reference sequence). V was pared by 2 bases and J by 7 bases, with 7 bases of the junction left unmatched. CDR3 sequence (DNA): TGTGCCAGCAGCCAAACCCAGGGGGCTCGTAATGAGCAGTTCTTC. This codes for CASSQTQGARNEQFF.

This clonotype was seen at least ten times. This chain connects TRBV3-1 to TRBJ2-7; D possibly uses TRBD1 or TRBD2 (5 bases each). The germline V gene encodes CDR1 LGHDT and CDR2 YNNKEL (reference sequence). V lost 4 bases, J lost 6 bases, and 16 bases lay in between. This CDR3 contains 14 residues. In DNA, the CDR3 is TGTGCCAGCAGCCCGTTGGGGGAACAAGCCGAGCAGTACTTC. This sequence encodes CASSPLGEQAEQYF.

This clonotype was recorded at least ten times. The gene calls are TRBV7-9 and TRBJ1-5; 7 positions agree with TRBD1. CDR1 is SEHNR and CDR2 is FQNEAQ in the germline V gene (reference sequence). V shed 3 bases and J 2 bases; nucleotides not matched to a gene: 4. The CDR3 has 15 amino acids. The DNA for the CDR3 is TGTGCCAGCAGCTTCGGGGACAGTCGCAATCAGCCCCAGCATTTT. It yields the protein CASSFGDSRNQPQHF.

In DNA form, the CDR3 reads TGCAGTGCCCCCCGGGGAGGCAGGTTTAGAACTAATGAAAAACTGTTTTTT. It yields the protein CSAPRGGRFRTNEKLFF. The chain employs TRBV20-1 and TRBJ1-4; unclear D gene. V was clipped by 6 bases and J by 1 base, with 21 bases between them. This CDR3 spans 17 amino acids. Germline V CDR1 and CDR2: DFQATT, SNEGSKA (reference sequence).

A remark on this clonotype: A much larger clone lies a single base off, so this may be a read error. The chain has TRBV6-1 and TRBJ2-3; TRBD1 matches at 9 bases. Germline CDR1 is MNHNS and CDR2 is SASEGT. V shed 6 bases and J 4 bases; nucleotides not matched to a gene: 8. CDR3 length equals 15 residues. The CDR3 loop is CASSPGTGRPDTQYF. The DNA of the CDR3 is TGTGCCAGCAGCCCCGGGACAGGGAGGCCAGATACGCAGTATTTT.

The chain joins TRBV24-1 to TRBJ2-5; perhaps D is TRBD1 or TRBD2 (5 bases each). The V gene's germline CDR1 is KGHDR and CDR2 SFDVKD. Trimming left V 4 bases short and J 4 bases short, with 12 bases between. The CDR3 loop spans 14 amino acids. This CDR3 is CATSEGTFAETQYF. The CDR3 DNA sequence: TGTGCCACCAGTGAAGGGACGTTTGCAGAGACCCAGTACTTC.

This clonotype came up a few times. The chain uses TRBV12-3 or TRBV12-4 and TRBJ1-6; the D gene is possibly TRBD1 (6 bases). The ends were cut back, 0 bases at V and 8 bases at J, with 11 bases in the middle. The CDR3 contains 15 residues. The CDR3 is CASSLAGTLYSPLHF. In DNA form, the CDR3 reads TGTGCCAGCAGTTTAGCCGGGACACTTTATTCACCCCTCCACTTT.

This clonotype turned up a few times. The chain has TRBV5-1 and TRBJ2-5; 8 positions match TRBD1. This CDR3 has 15 amino acids. The V segment lost 4 bases and the J segment 1 base; nucleotides outside the gene matches: 6. The V gene's germline CDR1 is SGHRS and CDR2 YFSETQ. The CDR3 DNA is TGCGCCAGCAGCATGAGGACAGGGAGCCAAGAGACCCAGTACTTC. This encodes CASSMRTGSQETQYF.

This clonotype was observed many times. This CDR3 reads CASSLTSLDTQYF. The CDR3 coding sequence is TGTGCCAGCAGTCTCACATCTCTAGATACGCAGTATTTT. The chain uses TRBV28 and TRBJ2-3; the D is unclear. This CDR3 region has 13 residues. Looked up from germline, CDR1 is MDHEN and CDR2 is SYDVKM. Trimming took off 5 bases at V and 5 bases at J, with 11 bases between the two ends.

At least ten counts were recorded for this clonotype. This chain uses TRBV2 with TRBJ1-5; D remains unclear. The CDR3 sequence is 14 residues long. V was cut by 4 bases and J by 5 bases, with 12 bases left in between. Germline CDR1 reads SNHLY; CDR2 reads FYNNEI. The CDR3 here is CASSVWVRDQPQHF. Here the CDR3 DNA reads TGTGCCAGCAGTGTGTGGGTAAGGGATCAGCCCCAGCATTTT.

Ten or more counts support this clonotype. One end of the junction is discordant with germline, which a read error may explain. This sequence joins TRBV28 and TRBJ2-3; D call uncertain. CDR1 and CDR2 from the germline V gene are MDHEN and SYDVKM. The CDR3 is made up of 15 amino acids. This CDR3 reads CASSLNPHSIDTQYF. The CDR3 bases are TGTGCCAGCAGCTTAAACCCCCACAGCATAGATACGCAGTATTTT.

This clonotype was detected many times. This chain connects TRBV30 to TRBJ2-7, with 7 bases that match TRBD2. Trimming took 1 base from V and 6 from J; bases not matched to a gene: 3. In germline, CDR1 is GTSNPN, CDR2 SVGIG (reference sequence). The CDR3 totals 12 residues. CDR3 nucleotides: TGTGCCTGGAGTGCTAGCGGAGTCGAGCAGTACTTC. It is translated as CAWSASGVEQYF. The variable domain in full, with the rest retrieved from reference TRBV30 and TRBJ2-7, is SQTIHQWPATLVQPVGSPLSLECTVEGTSNPNLYWYRQAAGRGLQLLFYSVGIGQISSEVPQNLSASRPQDRQFILSSKKLLLSDSGFYLCAWSASGVEQYFGPGTRLTVT.

This clonotype showed up many times. The rearrangement joins TRBV6-1 to TRBJ1-1; maybe TRBD1 (5 bases). Trimming left V 3 bases short and J 2 bases short, with 10 bases between. This CDR3 contains 14 residues. Germline CDR1 MNHNS, CDR2 SASEGT. The CDR3 is CASSDFGGNTEAFF. The CDR3 coding sequence is TGTGCCAGCAGTGATTTCGGGGGAAACACTGAAGCTTTCTTT.

This chain uses TRBV24-1 with TRBJ2-2; D is ambiguous. The CDR3 runs to 13 residues. From germline, CDR1 is KGHDR and CDR2 SFDVKD. V was cut by 4 bases and J by 3 bases, with 5 bases left in between. The CDR3 DNA sequence: TGTGCCACCAGTGACATAGACACCGGGGAGCTGTTTTTT. Protein product: CATSDIDTGELFF.

This clonotype has just a few counts. In nucleotides, the CDR3 is TGCAGCGTTGATCTCGGTAGCAATGAGCAGTTCTTC. It yields the protein CSVDLGSNEQFF. V gene TRBV29-1 combines with J gene TRBJ2-1; D gene ambiguous. The germline V gene encodes CDR1 SQVTM and CDR2 ANQGSEA. Trimming took off 3 bases at V and 6 bases at J, with 9 bases between the two ends. This CDR3 region has 12 residues.

At least ten counts were recorded for this clonotype. V gene TRBV18 combines with J gene TRBJ2-3, with D perhaps matching TRBD1 (6 bases). Looked up from germline, CDR1 is KGHSH and CDR2 is LQKENI. The CDR3 extends over 17 amino acids. Trimming left V 5 bases short and J 0 bases short, with 18 bases between. CDR3 sequence reads: CASSTIEQGFSTDTQYF. CDR3 bases: TGTGCCAGCTCAACAATCGAACAGGGCTTCAGCACAGATACGCAGTATTTT. Full variable domain (outside the CDR3, taken from reference TRBV18 and TRBJ2-3): NAGVMQNPRHLVRRRGQEARLRCSPMKGHSHVYWYRQLPEEGLKFMVYLQKENIIDESGMPKERFSAEFPKEGPSILRIQQVVRGDSAAYFCASSTIEQGFSTDTQYFGPGTRLTVL.

The V and J genes are TRBV10-1 and TRBJ2-2; D remains unclear. The CDR3 is made up of 14 amino acids. Germline CDR1 and CDR2: WNHNN and SYGVQD (reference sequence). V was clipped by 6 bases and J by 2 bases, with 10 bases between them. This CDR3 reads CASRTLSNTGELFF. The CDR3 DNA is TGCGCCAGCAGGACTTTGAGCAACACCGGGGAGCTGTTTTTT.

This clonotype has at least ten counts. This CDR3 reads CASSRAGAGYNEQFF. The CDR3 nucleotides are TGTGCCAGCAGTCGAGCGGGAGCGGGATACAATGAGCAGTTCTTC. The chain recombines TRBV6-2 or TRBV6-3 with TRBJ2-1; 8 nucleotides match TRBD2. Trimming removed 5 bases from V and 4 bases from J; junction bases left unmatched: 7. CDR3 size: 15 residues. Germline CDR1 reads MNHEY; CDR2 reads SVGEGT.

The rearrangement uses TRBV18 and TRBJ2-7; 13 positions match TRBD2. The CDR3 has 15 residues. Germline CDR1 KGHSH, CDR2 LQKENI. J was trimmed by 6 bases and V by 5 bases; bases with no gene match: 7. DNA for the CDR3: TGTGCCAGCTCAGAACTAGCGGGAGGGCCACCCGAGCAGTACTTC. This gives the protein CASSELAGGPPEQYF.

Regarding this clonotype: Given the absence of the conserved phenylalanine or tryptophan at the CDR3 end, a read error is likely. This chain links TRBV6-2 or TRBV6-3 with TRBJ2-5; 10 bases line up with TRBD2. V shed 3 bases, J shed 2 bases, and the junction held 3 bases outside the gene matches. In germline, CDR1 is MNHEY, CDR2 SVGEGT. The CDR3 is 15 amino acids. CDR3 residues: CASSYGTSDQETQYV. In DNA form, the CDR3 reads TGTGCCAGCAGTTATGGGACTAGCGATCAAGAGACCCAGTACGTC.

This clonotype came up many times. The V gene is TRBV28, the J gene TRBJ1-6, with 8 nucleotides matching TRBD1. CDR3 size: 13 residues. The germline V gene encodes CDR1 MDHEN and CDR2 SYDVKM. V shed 7 bases, J shed 8 bases, and the junction held 4 bases outside the gene matches. The CDR3 is CASKLTGDSPLHF. The CDR3 region has the DNA TGTGCCAGCAAGTTGACAGGGGATTCACCCCTCCACTTT.

This clonotype was observed many times. The J gene is TRBJ2-7, the V gene TRBV18; D gene ambiguous. The CDR3 is made up of 14 amino acids. Germline V gene lookup returns CDR1 KGHSH and CDR2 LQKENI. V dropped 8 bases and J dropped 9 bases, with 23 bases sitting between them. The CDR3 DNA reads as TGTGCCAGCGCACTTCCCGACGGAACCATCGGGCAGTACTTC. This sequence encodes CASALPDGTIGQYF.

This clonotype was recorded a few times. The V gene is TRBV30, the J gene TRBJ1-2, with D perhaps TRBD1 (5 bases). V dropped 3 bases and J dropped 4 bases, with 15 bases sitting between them. Germline V gene sequence: CDR1 GTSNPN, CDR2 SVGIG (reference sequence). CDR3 length equals 14 residues. CDR3 in DNA: TGTGCCTGGAGCCCGGGGCCTCCTGCCTATGGCTACACCTTC. Its translation: CAWSPGPPAYGYTF. Complete variable domain (other parts from reference TRBV30 and TRBJ1-2): SQTIHQWPATLVQPVGSPLSLECTVEGTSNPNLYWYRQAAGRGLQLLFYSVGIGQISSEVPQNLSASRPQDRQFILSSKKLLLSDSGFYLCAWSPGPPAYGYTFGSGTRLTVV.